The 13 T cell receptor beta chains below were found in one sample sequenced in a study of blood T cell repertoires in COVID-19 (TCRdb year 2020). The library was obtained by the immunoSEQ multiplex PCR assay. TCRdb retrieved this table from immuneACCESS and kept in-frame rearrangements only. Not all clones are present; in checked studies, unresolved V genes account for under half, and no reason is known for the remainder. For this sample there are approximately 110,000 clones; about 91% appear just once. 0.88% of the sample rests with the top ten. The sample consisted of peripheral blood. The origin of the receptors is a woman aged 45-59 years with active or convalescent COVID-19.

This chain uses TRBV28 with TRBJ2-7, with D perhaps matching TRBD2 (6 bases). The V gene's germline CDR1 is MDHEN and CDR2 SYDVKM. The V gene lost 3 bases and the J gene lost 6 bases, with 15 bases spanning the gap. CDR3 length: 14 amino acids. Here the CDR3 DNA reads TGTGCCAGCAGTTTTCCCGGGAGCATCAGCGAGCAGTACTTC. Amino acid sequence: CASSFPGSISEQYF.

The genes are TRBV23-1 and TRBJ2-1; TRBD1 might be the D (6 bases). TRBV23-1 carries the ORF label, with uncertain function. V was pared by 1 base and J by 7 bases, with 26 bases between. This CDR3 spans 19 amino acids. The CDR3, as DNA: TGCGCCAGCAGTCAATACGTAAGGGACACTATGAAGGGAAGTAATGAGCAGTTCTTC. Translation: CASSQYVRDTMKGSNEQFF.

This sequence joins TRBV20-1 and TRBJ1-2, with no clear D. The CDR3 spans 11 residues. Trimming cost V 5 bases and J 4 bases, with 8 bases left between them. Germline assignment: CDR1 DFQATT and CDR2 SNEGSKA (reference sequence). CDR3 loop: CSAAPGYGYTF. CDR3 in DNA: TGCAGTGCTGCTCCGGGCTATGGCTACACCTTC.

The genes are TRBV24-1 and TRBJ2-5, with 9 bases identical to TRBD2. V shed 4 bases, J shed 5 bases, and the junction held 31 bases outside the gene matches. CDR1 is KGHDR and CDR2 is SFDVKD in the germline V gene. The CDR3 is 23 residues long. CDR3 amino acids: CATSDPAGQPQILGTSLRETQYF. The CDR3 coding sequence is TGTGCCACCAGTGACCCCGCTGGACAGCCTCAGATCTTAGGGACTAGCCTTCGGGAGACCCAGTACTTC.

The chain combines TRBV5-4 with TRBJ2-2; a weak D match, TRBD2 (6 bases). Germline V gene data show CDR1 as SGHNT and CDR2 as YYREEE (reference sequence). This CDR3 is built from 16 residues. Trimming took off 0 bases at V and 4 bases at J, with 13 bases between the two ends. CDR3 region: CASSLDNGRITGELFF. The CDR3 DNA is TGTGCCAGCAGCTTGGATAACGGGAGAATCACCGGGGAGCTGTTTTTT.

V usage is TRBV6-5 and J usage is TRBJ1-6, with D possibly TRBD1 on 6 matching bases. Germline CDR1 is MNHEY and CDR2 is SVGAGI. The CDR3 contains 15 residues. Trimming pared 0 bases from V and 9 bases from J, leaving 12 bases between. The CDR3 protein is CASSYSGGRGSPLHF. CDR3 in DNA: TGTGCCAGCAGTTACTCCGGGGGGCGAGGTTCACCCCTCCACTTT.

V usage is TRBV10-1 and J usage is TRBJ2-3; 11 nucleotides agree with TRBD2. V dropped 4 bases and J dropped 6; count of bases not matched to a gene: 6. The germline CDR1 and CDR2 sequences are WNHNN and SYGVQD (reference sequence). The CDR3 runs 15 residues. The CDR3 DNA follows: TGCGCCAGCAGTGTCCCTAGCGGGAGGAGGGATACGCAGTATTTT. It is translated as CASSVPSGRRDTQYF.

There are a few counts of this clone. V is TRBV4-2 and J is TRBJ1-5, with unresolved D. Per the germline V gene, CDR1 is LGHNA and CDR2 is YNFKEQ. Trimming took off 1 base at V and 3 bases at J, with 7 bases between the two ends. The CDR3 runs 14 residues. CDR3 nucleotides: TGTGCCAGCAGCCAAGCCAGTAACAATCAGCCCCAGCATTTT. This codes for CASSQASNNQPQHF.

The CDR3 nucleotides read TGTGCCAGCTCACCGGTACAAGGAAGGGGTGAGCAGTACTTC. Amino acids: CASSPVQGRGEQYF. The genes are TRBV18 and TRBJ2-7; a weak D match, TRBD1 (5 bases). Germline V CDR1 and CDR2: KGHSH, LQKENI. V shed 3 bases and J shed 7 bases, with 16 bases lying between them. This CDR3 region has 14 residues.

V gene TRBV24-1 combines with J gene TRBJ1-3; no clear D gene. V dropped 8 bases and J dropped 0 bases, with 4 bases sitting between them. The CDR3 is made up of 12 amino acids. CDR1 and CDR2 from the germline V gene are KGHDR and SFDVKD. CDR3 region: CATMSSGNTIYF. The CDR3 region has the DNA TGTGCCACCATGAGCTCTGGAAACACCATATATTTT.

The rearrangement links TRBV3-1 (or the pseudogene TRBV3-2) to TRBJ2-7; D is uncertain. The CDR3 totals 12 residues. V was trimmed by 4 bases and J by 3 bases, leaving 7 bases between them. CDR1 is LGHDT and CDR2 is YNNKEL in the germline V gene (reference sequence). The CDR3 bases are TGTGCCAGCAGCCGAAACAACTACGAGCAGTACTTC. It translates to CASSRNNYEQYF.

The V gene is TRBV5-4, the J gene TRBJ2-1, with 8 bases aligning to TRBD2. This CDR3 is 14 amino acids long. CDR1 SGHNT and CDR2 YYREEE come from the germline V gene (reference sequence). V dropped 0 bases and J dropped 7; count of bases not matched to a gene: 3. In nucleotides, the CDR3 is TGTGCCAGCAGCTTGGGCGGGAGGAAAAATGAGCAGTTCTTC. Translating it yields CASSLGGRKNEQFF.

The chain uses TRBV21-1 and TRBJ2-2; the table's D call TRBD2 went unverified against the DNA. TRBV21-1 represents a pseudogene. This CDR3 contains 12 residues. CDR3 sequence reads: CASSNYTGELFF. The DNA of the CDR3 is TGTGCCAGCAGCAACTACACCGGGGAGCTGTTTTTT.